The 18 T cell receptor beta chains given below trace back to one sample, sequenced in a study of cytomegalovirus exposure and HLA in healthy donors. PCR employed 60 Vbeta and 13 Jbeta primers. This table comes from immunoSEQ multiplex PCR, and its TCRdb copy is limited to in-frame clones, with some not included. The sample table sets out some 130,000 clones. Sequencing was performed on PBMCs. Receptor source: a woman aged 35 to 49 in good health and CMV-seropositive.

With regard to this clone: The sample contains more than one DNA sequence encoding this CDR3. The rearrangement uses TRBV27 and TRBJ2-5, with TRBD2 matching 8 bases. V lost 2 bases, J lost 5 bases, and 4 bases stayed unmatched. Per the germline V gene, CDR1 is MNHEY and CDR2 is SMNVEV (reference sequence). The CDR3 has 14 residues. CDR3 protein: CASSLGGGRETQYF. The CDR3 coding sequence is TGTGCCAGCAGTTTAGGCGGGGGGAGGGAGACCCAGTACTTC.

The chain joins TRBV11-2 to TRBJ1-2; D perhaps matches TRBD1 (5 bases). V lost 5 bases and J 8 bases, leaving 15 bases between the germline ends. CDR3 size: 13 residues. Germline CDR1 SGHAT, CDR2 FQNNGV. Written as DNA, the CDR3 is TGTGCCAGCAGCCTCGGGGGTCGGGGCGGCTACACCTTC. Amino acid sequence: CASSLGGRGGYTF.

The V and J genes are TRBV2 and TRBJ1-2; the D gene is possibly TRBD1 (6 bases). V was clipped by 2 bases and J by 5 bases, with 12 bases between them. This CDR3 has 14 residues. The germline V gene has CDR1 SNHLY and CDR2 FYNNEI. The CDR3 reads CASSEKGQGYGYTF. The CDR3 DNA sequence: TGTGCCAGCAGTGAAAAGGGGCAGGGGTATGGCTACACCTTC.

The genes are TRBV7-2 and TRBJ2-7, with 7 bases matching TRBD2. Germline assignment: CDR1 SGHTA and CDR2 FQGNSA. V lost 5 bases to trimming and J lost 2 bases; unmatched junction nucleotides: 3. The CDR3 runs 13 residues. The chain's CDR3 is CASSAREAYEQYF. The CDR3 region has the DNA TGTGCCAGCAGCGCTCGGGAGGCCTACGAGCAGTACTTC.

The rearrangement joins TRBV6-5 to TRBJ2-7, with D possibly TRBD1 on 5 matching bases. Per the germline V gene, CDR1 is MNHEY and CDR2 is SVGAGI. V lost 1 base and J 5 bases, leaving 9 bases between the germline ends. The CDR3 contains 13 residues. CDR3: CASSYFDRNEQYF. The DNA for the CDR3 is TGTGCCAGCAGTTACTTCGACAGAAACGAGCAGTACTTC.

The chain joins TRBV5-1 to TRBJ2-3; TRBD1 might be the D (5 bases). The V end lost 0 bases, the J end lost 4 bases, and 9 bases lay between the germline ends. The CDR3 is 14 amino acids. Germline V gives CDR1 SGHRS, CDR2 YFSETQ. CDR3 DNA: TGCGCCAGCAGCTTGGTGGCAGGGCCAGATACGCAGTATTTT. Protein: CASSLVAGPDTQYF. Combining the CDR3 with reference TRBV5-1 and TRBJ2-3 gives the whole variable domain KAGVTQTPRYLIKTRGQQVTLSCSPISGHRSVSWYQQTPGQGLQFLFEYFSETQRNKGNFPGRFSGRQFSNSRSEMNVSTLELGDSALYLCASSLVAGPDTQYFGPGTRLTVL.

The genes are TRBV13 and TRBJ1-2; a possible D gene is TRBD1 (5 bases). With 0 bases removed from V and 7 bases from J, the gap between germline ends came to 18 bases. Germline V gene data show CDR1 as PRHDT and CDR2 as FYEKMQ (reference sequence). The CDR3 loop spans 16 amino acids. The CDR3: CASSLGLQEHSGGYTF. CDR3 bases: TGTGCCAGCAGCTTAGGTTTACAGGAGCATAGTGGTGGCTACACCTTC.

The chain recombines TRBV5-1 with TRBJ2-1; TRBD2 agrees at 7 bases. The germline V gene encodes CDR1 SGHRS and CDR2 YFSETQ. V lost 0 bases to trimming and J lost 6 bases; unmatched junction nucleotides: 9. The CDR3 consists of 16 residues. The CDR3 loop reads CASSLATAGLINEQFF. CDR3 nucleotide sequence: TGCGCCAGCAGCTTGGCAACAGCGGGACTAATCAATGAGCAGTTCTTC.

The rearrangement uses TRBV5-4 and TRBJ2-2, with D possibly TRBD2 on 6 matching bases. Germline CDR1 and CDR2: SGHNT and YYREEE (reference sequence). CDR3 length: 13 residues. CDR3 coding DNA: TGTGCTAACCGGGACTTTAACACCGGGGAGCTGTTTTTT. Amino acids: CANRDFNTGELFF.

This chain uses TRBV6-5 with TRBJ2-1; 7 bases map to TRBD2. The CDR3 sequence is 15 residues long. The trim removed 5 bases at V and 1 base at J, leaving 5 bases unmatched. The germline V gene encodes CDR1 MNHEY and CDR2 SVGAGI. The CDR3 DNA sequence: TGTGCCAGCAGTCGATCTAGCGGTTCCTACAATGAGCAGTTCTTC. Protein sequence: CASSRSSGSYNEQFF.

The chain combines TRBV7-3 with TRBJ2-3; TRBD2 is a possible D gene (5 bases). V was cut by 2 bases and J by 4 bases, with 10 bases left in between. Germline CDR1 and CDR2: SGHTA and FQGTGA. This CDR3 contains 14 residues. The CDR3 reads CASSLLRGADTQYF. CDR3 nucleotides: TGTGCCAGCAGCTTATTACGGGGAGCAGATACGCAGTATTTT.

The genes are TRBV9 and TRBJ2-7; no clear D. Germline CDR1 reads SGDLS; CDR2 reads YYNGEE. The ends were cut back, 0 bases at V and 3 bases at J, with 13 bases in the middle. The CDR3 runs to 15 residues. The CDR3 loop is CASSVEPGPFYEQYF. DNA of the CDR3: TGTGCCAGCAGCGTAGAGCCAGGCCCATTCTACGAGCAGTACTTC.

V usage is TRBV29-1 and J usage is TRBJ2-5; no firm D call. The germline V gene encodes CDR1 SQVTM and CDR2 ANQGSEA. The CDR3 has 12 amino acids. Trimming shortened V by 5 bases and J by 3 bases, and 10 bases separated the two germline ends. The CDR3 bases are TGCAGCGTTTTTTGGTCAGAAGAGACCCAGTACTTC. Its protein product is CSVFWSEETQYF.

The chain links TRBV18 to TRBJ2-1, with D tentatively TRBD1 (5 bases). CDR3 size: 13 residues. Germline V gene lookup returns CDR1 KGHSH and CDR2 LQKENI. The ends were cut back, 10 bases at V and 4 bases at J, with 14 bases in the middle. The CDR3 DNA sequence: TGTGCCACCAGGACACTTACTTACAATGAGCAGTTCTTC. Protein product: CATRTLTYNEQFF.

This chain joins TRBV19 and TRBJ1-2, with D maybe TRBD1 (6 bases). Trimming stripped 3 bases from V and 6 bases from J, with 17 bases between. Germline V lookup: CDR1 LNHDA, CDR2 SQIVND (reference sequence). The CDR3 runs 15 residues. The CDR3 nucleotides are TGTGCCAGTAGTATTGCAGGGGTTTTGAACAATGGCTACACCTTC. Translated, it gives CASSIAGVLNNGYTF.

The chain couples TRBV7-3 to TRBJ2-7, with a possible D match to TRBD2 (6 bases). V was pared by 2 bases and J by 6 bases, with 11 bases between. Germline CDR1 SGHTA, CDR2 FQGTGA. This CDR3 is 13 amino acids long. CDR3 nucleotides: TGTGCCAGCAGCTTAGGGCAGGGAGGCGAGCAGTACTTC. Amino acids: CASSLGQGGEQYF.

The chain uses TRBV9 and TRBJ1-3; D may be TRBD1 (5 bases). Germline loops: CDR1 SGDLS, CDR2 YYNGEE. The CDR3 extends over 15 amino acids. Trimming took 0 bases from V and 5 from J, leaving 12 bases between them. The CDR3 region is CASSVGRGGRNTIYF. CDR3 nucleotide sequence: TGTGCCAGCAGCGTAGGTAGGGGAGGGAGAAACACCATATATTTT.

The chain uses TRBV30 and TRBJ1-2, with D possibly TRBD1 on 5 matching bases. CDR3 length equals 15 residues. Trimming cost V 5 bases and J 6 bases, with 22 bases left between them. Germline CDR1 and CDR2: GTSNPN and SVGIG (reference sequence). The CDR3 spells CAWSGRHLIGDGYTF. The CDR3 bases are TGTGCCTGGTCCGGGAGGCACCTGATAGGGGATGGCTACACCTTC.